A single sample is the source of the 31 T cell receptor beta chains below, sequenced in a study of cytomegalovirus exposure and HLA in healthy donors. Generated by immunoSEQ multiplex PCR, the TCRdb table keeps only in-frame clones and is missing some. The sample carries about 360,000 clones, 86% recorded once. The sequencing input was PBMCs. The receptor source for this set is a woman younger than 30 in good health and CMV-seronegative.

This rearrangement joins TRBV2 to TRBJ2-3, with TRBD1 matching 7 bases. CDR1 is SNHLY and CDR2 is FYNNEI in the germline V gene. Trimming removed 5 bases from V and 0 bases from J; junction bases left unmatched: 8. The CDR3 covers 16 residues. CDR3 nucleotide sequence: TGTGCCAGCAGTCCTCGGGGACAGACGAGCACAGATACGCAGTATTTT. This gives the protein CASSPRGQTSTDTQYF.

At least ten counts were recorded for this clone. This rearrangement joins TRBV11-3 to TRBJ2-6; maybe TRBD2 (6 bases). Trimming removed 3 bases at V and 3 bases at J, with 18 bases between. The CDR3 is 18 amino acids. Germline lookup yields CDR1 SGHNT and CDR2 YENEEA. The CDR3 protein is CASSLGGGSGIGANVLTF. DNA of the CDR3: TGTGCCAGCAGCTTGGGGGGTGGTTCGGGAATTGGGGCCAACGTCCTGACTTTC. The whole variable domain, remainder taken from reference TRBV11-3 and TRBJ2-6, is EAGVVQSPRYKIIEKKQPVAFWCNPISGHNTLYWYLQNLGQGPELLIRYENEEAVDDSQLPKDRFSAERLKGVDSTLKIQPAELGDSAVYLCASSLGGGSGIGANVLTFGAGSRLTVL.

This clone was seen just once. As DNA, the CDR3 is TGTGCCAGCAGCAAAGGCCTAGCGGGGGCCGGGTATTTT. Translated: CASSKGLAGAGYF. The chain recombines TRBV6-1 with TRBJ2-3; 10 positions match TRBD2. Germline trimming cut 6 bases from V and 14 bases from J; bases unmatched to any gene: 11. From germline, CDR1 is MNHNS and CDR2 SASEGT. The CDR3 has 13 residues.

The genes are TRBV10-3 and TRBJ2-7, with unresolved D. Germline values: CDR1 ENHRY, CDR2 SYGVKD. The CDR3 length is 14 residues. Trimming shortened V by 11 bases and J by 2 bases, and 19 bases separated the two germline ends. DNA for the CDR3: TGTGCCTCCTCCAGTTTGGAGACCCCCTACGAGCAGTACTTC. Translating it yields CASSSLETPYEQYF.

The chain uses TRBV28 and TRBJ1-4; 10 bases line up with TRBD1. The ends lost 7 bases at V and 6 bases at J; junction bases unmatched: 5. Germline V gene lookup returns CDR1 MDHEN and CDR2 SYDVKM. CDR3 length equals 14 residues. This CDR3 is CASTAGTGDEKLFF. CDR3 nucleotide sequence: TGTGCCAGCACGGCAGGGACAGGGGATGAAAAACTGTTTTTT.

This clone was counted a few times. V gene TRBV7-9 combines with J gene TRBJ1-1; D gene uncertain. The germline V and J ends were trimmed by 2 bases and 0 bases, with 7 bases remaining between them. The CDR3 has 14 residues. Germline CDR1 is SEHNR and CDR2 is FQNEAQ (reference sequence). The CDR3 region is CASSLNTMNTEAFF. DNA for the CDR3: TGTGCCAGCAGCTTAAACACCATGAACACTGAAGCTTTCTTT.

This chain connects TRBV27 to TRBJ1-3; D call uncertain. CDR3 size: 16 residues. Trimming removed 6 bases at V and 0 bases at J, with 15 bases between. The germline gives CDR1 MNHEY, CDR2 SMNVEV (reference sequence). The CDR3 sequence: CASSPRSGLSGNTIYF. Here the CDR3 DNA reads TGTGCCAGCAGCCCCCGGTCAGGACTCTCTGGAAACACCATATATTTT.

The rearrangement links TRBV28 to TRBJ2-7; the match to TRBD2 covers 7 bases. CDR3 size: 14 residues. Germline assignment: CDR1 MDHEN and CDR2 SYDVKM. V trimming: 6 bases; J trimming: 7 bases; junction bases outside the gene matches: 12. The CDR3 protein is CASSMGGSGREQYF. CDR3 nucleotides: TGTGCCAGCAGCATGGGGGGGTCCGGGAGGGAGCAGTACTTC.

This clone was seen once. The chain combines TRBV6-5 with TRBJ1-2; D gene ambiguous. Trimming removed 2 bases at V and 5 bases at J, with 12 bases between. The CDR3 length is 14 residues. The germline CDR1 and CDR2 sequences are MNHEY and SVGAGI. CDR3 coding DNA: TGTGCCAGCAGTTACGGGCCAGGTTTATATGGCTACACCTTC. This encodes CASSYGPGLYGYTF.

The chain has TRBV19 and TRBJ2-3, with unresolved D. V lost 6 bases and J 6 bases, leaving 13 bases between the germline ends. CDR1 and CDR2 from the germline V gene are LNHDA and SQIVND (reference sequence). The CDR3 consists of 13 residues. Here the CDR3 reads CASSPQYADTQYF. DNA of the CDR3: TGTGCCAGTAGCCCACAGTATGCGGATACGCAGTATTTT.

Remarks on this clone: The identical CDR3 is also encoded by other nucleotide sequences in the sample. The CDR3 protein is CSVGSGAGTDTQYF. The CDR3 DNA is TGCAGCGTCGGATCAGGGGCTGGCACAGATACGCAGTATTTT. The chain carries TRBV29-1 and TRBJ2-3; tentatively, D is TRBD1 (6 bases). The CDR3 is 14 residues long. Trimming removed 6 bases from V and 1 base from J, with 14 bases in between. In germline, CDR1 is SQVTM, CDR2 ANQGSEA.

This chain uses TRBV10-3 with TRBJ2-7; weak D call: TRBD2 (5 bases). V was cut by 2 bases and J by 4 bases, with 12 bases left in between. This CDR3 has 14 amino acids. From germline, CDR1 is ENHRY and CDR2 SYGVKD. In DNA, the CDR3 is TGTGCCATCAGTGAGGCCGGAGGTGGGTACGAGCAGTACTTC. It codes for CAISEAGGGYEQYF.

The chain recombines TRBV4-1 with TRBJ2-1; 10 bases match TRBD2. Unmatched junction bases numbered 14, after V lost 3 bases and J lost 9 bases. The CDR3 covers 17 residues. Germline lookup yields CDR1 MGHRA and CDR2 YSYEKL. The CDR3 bases are TGCGCCAGCAGCCACAAACCGTTGGCTAGCGGGGGAGTTGAGCAGTTCTTC. Residues: CASSHKPLASGGVEQFF.

This sequence joins TRBV4-1 and TRBJ2-7; D call uncertain. Per the germline V gene, CDR1 is MGHRA and CDR2 is YSYEKL. The CDR3 loop spans 14 amino acids. Trimming took off 4 bases at V and 0 bases at J, with 10 bases between the two ends. The CDR3 region is CASSLQTGSYEQYF. CDR3 in DNA: TGCGCCAGCAGCCTCCAGACTGGCTCCTACGAGCAGTACTTC.

The rearrangement joins TRBV4-2 to TRBJ2-5; 10 bases map to TRBD2. Losses at the gene ends were 6 bases for V and 3 bases for J; bases not matched to a gene: 10. This CDR3 spans 16 amino acids. Germline CDR1 and CDR2: LGHNA and YNFKEQ. CDR3 sequence: CASSLRLAGPEETQYF. The DNA of the CDR3 is TGTGCCAGCAGTCTCCGACTAGCGGGCCCGGAAGAGACCCAGTACTTC.

The chain combines TRBV28 with TRBJ2-7; 8 bases align to TRBD2. This CDR3 comprises 14 residues. V lost 10 bases and J lost 3; bases outside the gene matches: 11. Per germline, CDR1 MDHEN and CDR2 SYDVKM. CDR3 DNA: TGTGCCACCTCCCAAGGACGGGGGGGCTACGAGCAGTACTTC. Translated, it gives CATSQGRGGYEQYF.

The chain joins TRBV28 to TRBJ2-7; 9 bases match TRBD1. The germline V gene encodes CDR1 MDHEN and CDR2 SYDVKM. J was trimmed by 9 bases and V by 0 bases; bases with no gene match: 3. The CDR3 contains 13 residues. CDR3 region: CASSLWGQGRQYF. The CDR3 DNA follows: TGTGCCAGCAGTTTATGGGGACAGGGTAGGCAGTACTTC.

V usage is TRBV6-6 and J usage is TRBJ1-4, with TRBD1 identical over 8 bases. CDR1 is MNHNY, CDR2 SVGAGI, per germline (reference sequence). The J segment lost 6 bases and the V segment lost 6 bases, leaving 6 bases of the junction unmatched. The CDR3 covers 14 residues. This CDR3 is CASRTGQGDEKLFF. The CDR3 bases are TGTGCCAGCAGGACCGGACAGGGTGATGAAAAACTGTTTTTT.

The CDR3 sequence is CASSLWTGRLDTEAFF. CDR3 nucleotides: TGTGCCAGCAGTTTATGGACAGGGCGATTGGACACTGAAGCTTTCTTT. The rearrangement uses TRBV28 and TRBJ1-1; 7 bases are a match to TRBD1. The germline gives CDR1 MDHEN, CDR2 SYDVKM. Trimming cost V 0 bases and J 3 bases; bases outside gene matches: 7. CDR3 length: 16 amino acids.

The chain couples TRBV5-5 to TRBJ2-3; 12 nucleotides align to TRBD2. This CDR3 is built from 17 residues. V was clipped by 0 bases and J by 6 bases; unmatched bases: 8. Germline V lookup: CDR1 SGHKS, CDR2 YYEKEE (reference sequence). CDR3 sequence: CASSLGPSGGARDTQYF. The CDR3 DNA follows: TGTGCCAGCAGCTTGGGTCCTAGCGGGGGGGCTCGGGATACGCAGTATTTT.

V usage is TRBV4-1 and J usage is TRBJ1-6, with D hard to call. V was shortened by 1 base and J by 11 bases, with 21 bases between the two germline ends. Germline CDR1 MGHRA, CDR2 YSYEKL. The CDR3 has 17 amino acids. CDR3 coding DNA: TGCGCCAGCAGCCAAGTTAATATGGGCCTCCGGGAACCACCCCTCCACTTT. Translating gives CASSQVNMGLREPPLHF.

The genes are TRBV27 and TRBJ1-4; D remains unclear. Trimming pared 5 bases from V and 8 bases from J, leaving 9 bases between. CDR3 length equals 12 residues. Germline loops: CDR1 MNHEY, CDR2 SMNVEV (reference sequence). CDR3 sequence reads: CASSLNREKLFF. The CDR3 nucleotides read TGTGCCAGCAGTCTTAACAGAGAAAAACTGTTTTTT.

The gene calls are TRBV28 and TRBJ2-7; D is perhaps TRBD1 (6 bases). Germline-derived CDR1 and CDR2 are MDHEN and SYDVKM. Trimming cost V 5 bases and J 6 bases, with 11 bases left between them. This CDR3 region has 12 residues. The CDR3 region is CASSTGLREQYF. CDR3 DNA sequence: TGTGCCAGCAGTACAGGGCTCCGCGAGCAGTACTTC.

The table lists this clone with a few counts. For the CDR3, the DNA is TGTGCCAGCACCCCAGACAGGGGACTTATTGGCGAGCAGTACTTC. Its protein is CASTPDRGLIGEQYF. The chain couples TRBV6-5 to TRBJ2-7; 8 bases fit TRBD1. V shed 7 bases, J shed 6 bases, and the junction held 14 bases outside the gene matches. Looked up from germline, CDR1 is MNHEY and CDR2 is SVGAGI. The CDR3 runs to 15 residues.

The chain links TRBV28 to TRBJ1-2; D call uncertain. The CDR3 has 13 residues. CDR1 is MDHEN, CDR2 SYDVKM, per germline. Between the trimmed V and J ends, which lost 3 bases and 3 bases, there was a span of 8 bases. CDR3 in DNA: TGTGCCAGCAGTTTTAATATCCACTATGGCTACACCTTC. Translation: CASSFNIHYGYTF.

V gene TRBV27 combines with J gene TRBJ2-1, with D possibly being TRBD1 (5 bases). Per the germline V gene, CDR1 is MNHEY and CDR2 is SMNVEV (reference sequence). Trimming cost V 5 bases and J 3 bases, with 14 bases left between them. The CDR3 is 15 amino acids. The CDR3 here is CASSTSTEIYNEQFF. The CDR3 DNA reads TGTGCCAGCAGTACCTCGACAGAGATCTACAATGAGCAGTTCTTC.

The J gene is TRBJ2-1, the V gene TRBV15; 8 bases line up with TRBD2. This CDR3 comprises 16 residues. Germline loops: CDR1 LNHNV, CDR2 YYDKDF (reference sequence). Losses at the gene ends were 1 base for V and 5 bases for J; bases not matched to a gene: 7. CDR3 loop: CATSRVGLDLHNEQFF. The CDR3 region has the DNA TGTGCCACCAGCAGAGTGGGACTAGATCTTCACAATGAGCAGTTCTTC.

The chain recombines TRBV2 with TRBJ2-7; TRBD1 matches at 9 bases. The CDR3 is 13 residues long. The germline gives CDR1 SNHLY, CDR2 FYNNEI. Trimming at V came to 8 bases and at J to 1 base, leaving 3 bases not matched to a gene. CDR3 region: CASGGTGSYEQYF. DNA for the CDR3: TGTGCCAGCGGCGGGACAGGGTCCTACGAGCAGTACTTC.

The chain combines TRBV9 with TRBJ1-2, with D possibly matching TRBD1 (6 bases). This CDR3 is built from 14 residues. Trimming took off 4 bases at V and 8 bases at J, with 18 bases between the two ends. CDR1 SGDLS and CDR2 YYNGEE come from the germline V gene. As DNA, the CDR3 is TGTGCCAGCAGCAAAAGCGGGACACTGGACGGCTACACCTTC. Translated: CASSKSGTLDGYTF.

The CDR3 sequence: CASSEGRSYNEQFF. The CDR3 DNA reads as TGTGCCAGCAGTGAGGGGCGTTCCTACAATGAGCAGTTCTTC. The chain has TRBV2 and TRBJ2-1, with a weak D call TRBD1 (5 bases). Germline V gene sequence: CDR1 SNHLY, CDR2 FYNNEI. This CDR3 is 14 amino acids long. Deletions cut 3 bases from V and 1 base from J, with 7 bases between.

The rearrangement joins TRBV29-1 to TRBJ1-4; 9 bases match TRBD1. Germline CDR1 reads SQVTM; CDR2 reads ANQGSEA. The trim removed 7 bases at V and 8 bases at J, leaving 8 bases unmatched. The CDR3 extends over 13 amino acids. The CDR3 DNA reads TGCAGCGCCAGACAGGGGGTACAGGAAAAACTGTTTTTT. Its protein product is CSARQGVQEKLFF.